Listed here is a single T cell receptor beta chain. The data stem from a study of blood T cell repertoires in COVID-19. On the study more broadly: The cDNA or gDNA used as material had been derived from T cells, B-cell-depleted T cells, or PBMCs.

How the authors handled the data: Nucleated cell counts were estimated from reference gene primer amplification. Here immunoSEQ multiplex PCR was the method, and the copy in TCRdb shows in-frame clones only, minus some. V and J calls and clone size are as listed in that table; D and trimming were resolved from the DNA. The sample has 250,000 or so clones, approximately 91% seen once. Deletions cut 3 bases from V and 4 bases from J, with 10 bases between. The CDR3 runs to 14 residues. Germline values: CDR1 ENHRY, CDR2 SYGVKD. The origin of this receptor is a woman in her 30s with acute or convalescent COVID-19. Sequencing was done on a sample of peripheral blood. The chain has TRBV10-3 and TRBJ1-5; D possibly corresponds to TRBD1 (5 bases). The CDR3 bases are TGTGCCATCAGTGAAGGGGCTCGAAATCAGCCCCAGCATTTT. Its protein product is CAISEGARNQPQHF.